The clone carrying this T cell receptor (beta chain) turned up a few times. These data come from a study of CD8 T cells in ankylosing spondylitis. TCRdb processed the 5' RACE reads anew with MiXCR; each CDR3 protein has one entry. The data hold 350,000 to 400,000 distinct CDR3 sequences, with roughly 20% observed a single time. Losses at the gene ends were 1 base for V and 6 bases for J; bases not matched to a gene: 9. The CDR3 totals 16 residues. CDR1 and CDR2 from the germline V gene are SGHDT and YYEEEE. This chain uses TRBV5-6 with TRBJ2-3, with 9 positions matching TRBD1. This receptor was identified in a male donor with ankylosing spondylitis or in good health (not recorded which). Sequencing used blood, either unsorted or a sorted T cell fraction (not recorded which). This CDR3 reads CASSLWGTGYLDTQYF. The CDR3 region has the DNA TGTGCCAGCAGCTTGTGGGGGACAGGGTATTTGGATACGCAGTATTTT.